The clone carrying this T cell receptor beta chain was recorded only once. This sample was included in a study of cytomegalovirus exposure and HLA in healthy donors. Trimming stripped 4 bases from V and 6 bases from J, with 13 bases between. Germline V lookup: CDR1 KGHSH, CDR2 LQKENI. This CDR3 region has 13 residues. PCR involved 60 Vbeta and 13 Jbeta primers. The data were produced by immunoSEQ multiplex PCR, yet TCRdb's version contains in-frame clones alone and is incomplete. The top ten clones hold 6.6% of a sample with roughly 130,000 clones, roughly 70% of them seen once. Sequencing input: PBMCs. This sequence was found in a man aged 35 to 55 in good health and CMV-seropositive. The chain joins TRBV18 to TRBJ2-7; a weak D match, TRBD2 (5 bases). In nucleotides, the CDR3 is TGTGCCAGCTCACTATCTAGCTCGGGCGAGCAGTACTTC. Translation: CASSLSSSGEQYF.